Below are 29 T cell receptor beta chains sequenced from a single sample in a study of cytotoxic CD8 clonotypes in ibrutinib-treated CLL. Here immunoSEQ multiplex PCR was the method, and the copy in TCRdb shows in-frame clones only, minus some. The data show about 150,000 clones, 60% to 85% seen once. Sequenced here: PBMCs, sampled after 24 months of ibrutinib treatment. The source is a human donor with chronic lymphocytic leukemia.

This chain joins TRBV13 and TRBJ2-7, with D perhaps matching TRBD1 or TRBD2 (5 bases each). CDR1 is PRHDT, CDR2 FYEKMQ, per germline (reference sequence). V was shortened by 8 bases and J by 3 bases, with 26 bases between the two germline ends. The CDR3 extends over 17 amino acids. The CDR3 protein is CASAAGSHRGGVYEQYF. The DNA of the CDR3 is TGTGCCAGCGCCGCCGGCAGCCACCGTGGGGGAGTCTACGAGCAGTACTTC.

In its sample, this clone was seen a few times. This chain uses TRBV27 with TRBJ2-1; D assignment may be TRBD1 or TRBD2 (5 bases each). V was clipped by 7 bases and J by 4 bases, with 17 bases between them. This CDR3 spans 15 amino acids. The germline gives CDR1 MNHEY, CDR2 SMNVEV (reference sequence). The CDR3 sequence: CASTLGAGPYNEQFF. Here the CDR3 DNA reads TGTGCCAGCACCCTAGGGGCGGGCCCTTACAATGAGCAGTTCTTC.

The chain uses TRBV7-9 and TRBJ1-1, with TRBD1 as a possible D gene (6 bases). V lost 5 bases, J lost 1 base, and 14 bases lay in between. Germline values: CDR1 SEHNR, CDR2 FQNEAQ (reference sequence). The CDR3 is 15 amino acids. CDR3 region: CASSPPGHPNTEAFF. The DNA of the CDR3 is TGTGCCAGCAGCCCTCCGGGACACCCGAACACTGAAGCTTTCTTT.

The chain couples TRBV2 to TRBJ1-4; no clear D gene. The V and J ends lost 8 bases and 6 bases respectively, with 4 bases between them. Germline assignment: CDR1 SNHLY and CDR2 FYNNEI. This CDR3 has 10 amino acids. The CDR3 DNA is TGTGCCAGCGGGCATGAAAAACTGTTTTTT. This gives the protein CASGHEKLFF.

The chain recombines TRBV27 with TRBJ1-4, with D possibly being TRBD1 (5 bases). The V and J ends lost 6 bases and 7 bases respectively, with 18 bases between them. Germline-derived CDR1 and CDR2 are MNHEY and SMNVEV (reference sequence). This CDR3 comprises 15 residues. CDR3 DNA sequence: TGTGCCAGCAGCCTTAGGGACGGTCTTGTTGAAAAACTGTTTTTT. Amino acids: CASSLRDGLVEKLFF.

V usage is TRBV7-2 and J usage is TRBJ2-7; 7 bases match TRBD1. CDR1 is SGHTA and CDR2 is FQGNSA in the germline V gene. This CDR3 contains 14 residues. Unmatched junction bases numbered 11, after V lost 5 bases and J lost 7 bases. CDR3 sequence (DNA): TGTGCCAGCAGCCCACAGGGGCTAGTGAGGGAGCAGTACTTC. Translating it yields CASSPQGLVREQYF. Together with reference TRBV7-2 and TRBJ2-7, the CDR3 gives the full variable domain: GAGVSQSPSNKVTEKGKDVELRCDPISGHTALYWYRQSLGQGLEFLIYFQGNSAPDKSGLPSDRFSAERTGGSVSTLTIQRTQQEDSAVYLCASSPQGLVREQYFGPGTRLTVT.

This clone has only one observation. The chain is built from TRBV5-8 and TRBJ2-6; either TRBD1 or TRBD2 may fit D (6 bases each). The CDR3 sequence is 20 residues long. Deletions cut 1 base from V and 4 bases from J, with 24 bases between. Germline CDR1 is SGHTS and CDR2 is YDEGEE. CDR3 in DNA: TGTGCCAGCAGCTTGCGGCCCGGGGGCACCTTATCTCGAGGGGCCAACGTCCTGACTTTC. Protein: CASSLRPGGTLSRGANVLTF.

The gene calls are TRBV10-1 and TRBJ2-7; possibly TRBD1 for D (5 bases). The CDR3 sequence is 11 residues long. Germline CDR1 and CDR2: WNHNN and SYGVQD (reference sequence). Trimming removed 6 bases from V and 4 bases from J, with 7 bases in between. The DNA of the CDR3 is TGCGCCAGCAGCCAGGGTTACGAGCAGTACTTC. It encodes CASSQGYEQYF.

The rearrangement links TRBV5-5 to TRBJ1-6; tentative D call: TRBD1 (5 bases). Germline V CDR1 and CDR2: SGHKS, YYEKEE (reference sequence). V shed 0 bases and J shed 6 bases, with 10 bases lying between them. CDR3 length: 15 amino acids. The CDR3 loop is CASSLVGGINSPLHF. The DNA of the CDR3 is TGTGCCAGCAGCTTGGTGGGGGGAATTAATTCACCCCTCCACTTT.

A few counts support this clone. V is TRBV7-2 and J is TRBJ2-3, with D unresolved. The CDR3 is 15 amino acids. V lost 1 base to trimming and J lost 4 bases, with 12 bases between them. The V gene's germline CDR1 is SGHTA and CDR2 FQGNSA. The DNA for the CDR3 is TGTGCCAGCAGCTTAGTGGGTTCCTCCGCAGATACGCAGTATTTT. Encoded protein: CASSLVGSSADTQYF. Full variable domain (rest looked up from reference TRBV7-2 and TRBJ2-3): GAGVSQSPSNKVTEKGKDVELRCDPISGHTALYWYRQSLGQGLEFLIYFQGNSAPDKSGLPSDRFSAERTGGSVSTLTIQRTQQEDSAVYLCASSLVGSSADTQYFGPGTRLTVL.

CDR3: CASGRGSGPTDTQYF. For the CDR3, the DNA is TGTGCCAGCGGGCGTGGGTCGGGGCCAACAGATACGCAGTATTTT. This chain connects TRBV14 to TRBJ2-3; the D call may be TRBD1 or TRBD2 (5 bases each). This CDR3 contains 15 residues. In germline, CDR1 is SGHDN, CDR2 FVKESK. Trimming removed 8 bases at V and 3 bases at J, with 18 bases between.

The chain employs TRBV6-1 and TRBJ2-6, with D uncertain. The CDR3 length is 16 residues. The germline V gene encodes CDR1 MNHNS and CDR2 SASEGT. Trimming stripped 1 base from V and 0 bases from J, with 7 bases between. As DNA, the CDR3 is TGTGCCAGCAGTGAAGTCTGGCTCTCTGGGGCCAACGTCCTGACTTTC. Its protein product is CASSEVWLSGANVLTF.

This rearrangement joins TRBV9 to TRBJ2-5; no reliable D call. Germline V gene sequence: CDR1 SGDLS, CDR2 YYNGEE. There are 14 residues in the CDR3. Trimming left V 0 bases short and J 1 base short, with 7 bases between. CDR3 nucleotides: TGTGCCAGCAGCGTAGGTTCCACCCAAGAGACCCAGTACTTC. It translates to CASSVGSTQETQYF.

The chain couples TRBV5-1 to TRBJ2-5, with D perhaps assigned TRBD1 or TRBD2 (5 bases each). V was shortened by 3 bases and J by 5 bases, with 20 bases between the two germline ends. CDR1 is SGHRS, CDR2 YFSETQ, per germline. The CDR3 consists of 16 residues. The CDR3 here is CASSWGTGQGGETQYF. The DNA of the CDR3 is TGCGCCAGCAGCTGGGGCACGGGCCAGGGCGGGGAGACCCAGTACTTC.

V and J are TRBV2 and TRBJ2-2; 10 bases are a match to TRBD1. The V and J ends lost 2 bases and 3 bases, in that order; junction bases with no gene match: 12. The germline CDR1 and CDR2 sequences are SNHLY and FYNNEI. The CDR3 totals 19 residues. The CDR3 spells CASSEPGQGIPFDTGELFF. CDR3 sequence (DNA): TGTGCCAGCAGTGAACCGGGACAGGGGATCCCCTTCGACACCGGGGAGCTGTTTTTT.

The chain joins TRBV27 to TRBJ2-7, with D uncertain. This CDR3 contains 12 residues. Germline V gene data show CDR1 as MNHEY and CDR2 as SMNVEV (reference sequence). Trimming took 5 bases from V and 2 from J, leaving 7 bases between them. CDR3 nucleotide sequence: TGTGCCAGCAGTCCTGGACCCTACGAGCAGTACTTC. Protein product: CASSPGPYEQYF.

The V gene is TRBV18, the J gene TRBJ2-1; 12 bases are shared with TRBD2. There are 15 residues in the CDR3. Per the germline V gene, CDR1 is KGHSH and CDR2 is LQKENI. After removal of 3 bases from V and 5 bases from J, the junction contained 2 bases not matched to a gene. CDR3 coding DNA: TGTGCCAGCTCACCCCGACTAGCGGGGGACAATGAGCAGTTCTTC. This translates into CASSPRLAGDNEQFF.

This chain connects TRBV7-6 to TRBJ1-3, with D possibly matching TRBD1 (5 bases). CDR1 is SGHVS, CDR2 FNYEAQ, per germline. Trimming removed 1 base at V and 2 bases at J, with 24 bases between. There are 20 residues in the CDR3. The CDR3 protein is CASSLGHGGVMGVPGNTIYF. The CDR3 DNA reads TGTGCCAGCAGCTTAGGCCACGGGGGGGTGATGGGCGTCCCTGGAAACACCATATATTTT.

A few counts support this clone. The chain is built from TRBV2 and TRBJ2-1; TRBD2 matches at 11 bases. V trimming: 6 bases; J trimming: 8 bases; junction bases outside the gene matches: 6. The length of the CDR3 is 14 residues. CDR1 is SNHLY, CDR2 FYNNEI, per germline. The CDR3, as DNA: TGTGCCAGCAGGACTAGCGGGGTTGGGGATGAGCAGTTCTTC. Translated, it gives CASRTSGVGDEQFF.

V usage is TRBV18 and J usage is TRBJ2-1, with 8 bases that match TRBD1. The CDR3 has 14 amino acids. Germline V gene sequence: CDR1 KGHSH, CDR2 LQKENI. J was trimmed by 8 bases and V by 3 bases; bases with no gene match: 6. CDR3: CASSPRTGSDEQFF. The DNA for the CDR3 is TGTGCCAGCTCACCTCGGACAGGGTCGGATGAGCAGTTCTTC.

The rearrangement links TRBV6-1 to TRBJ1-2; D uncertain. The CDR3 contains 15 residues. The germline V gene encodes CDR1 MNHNS and CDR2 SASEGT. Trimming stripped 4 bases from V and 4 bases from J, with 16 bases between. CDR3 in amino acids: CASSVGRARGYGYTF. DNA for the CDR3: TGTGCCAGCAGTGTCGGGAGGGCCCGGGGCTATGGCTACACCTTC.

The rearrangement links TRBV6-4 to TRBJ2-3; the D gene is possibly TRBD1 (6 bases). Germline lookup yields CDR1 MRHNA and CDR2 SNTAGT. V dropped 5 bases and J dropped 0 bases, with 9 bases sitting between them. The CDR3 covers 14 residues. CDR3 protein: CASSQGRSTDTQYF. The CDR3 DNA follows: TGTGCCAGCAGTCAGGGGCGAAGCACAGATACGCAGTATTTT.

Concerning this clone: With a much larger clone just one base away, this may be a read error. The chain employs TRBV18 and TRBJ2-2, with no clear D. CDR1 is KGHSH and CDR2 is LQKENI in the germline V gene. The length of the CDR3 is 14 residues. The V end lost 0 bases, the J end lost 3 bases, and 5 bases lay between the germline ends. The CDR3: CASSPPGYTGELFF. DNA of the CDR3: TGTGCCAGCTCACCACCGGGGTACACCGGGGAGCTGTTTTTT.

In DNA form, the CDR3 reads TGCGCCAGCAGCTTGGTCGGCCAGGGGCATGGCTACACCTTC. It specifies CASSLVGQGHGYTF. This chain connects TRBV5-1 to TRBJ1-2; tentative D call: TRBD1 (6 bases). The V end was cut by 0 bases, the J end by 6 bases, with 12 bases between. Germline V gene sequence: CDR1 SGHRS, CDR2 YFSETQ. The CDR3 length is 14 residues. The full variable domain, completed using reference TRBV5-1 and TRBJ1-2, is KAGVTQTPRYLIKTRGQQVTLSCSPISGHRSVSWYQQTPGQGLQFLFEYFSETQRNKGNFPGRFSGRQFSNSRSEMNVSTLELGDSALYLCASSLVGQGHGYTFGSGTRLTVV.

V is TRBV19 and J is TRBJ2-4, with D perhaps being TRBD1 or TRBD2 (6 bases each). The CDR3 has 13 amino acids. The V gene's germline CDR1 is LNHDA and CDR2 SQIVND (reference sequence). The V end lost 10 bases, the J end lost 7 bases, and 17 bases lay between the germline ends. CDR3 coding DNA: TGTGCCACCAGGCCGCTAGGGGGGAACATTCAGTACTTC. Protein: CATRPLGGNIQYF.

This clone was counted a few times. The V call is TRBV10-1, the J call TRBJ2-1; 8 bases map to TRBD2. V shed 7 bases and J 6 bases; nucleotides not matched to a gene: 17. Germline loops: CDR1 WNHNN, CDR2 SYGVQD (reference sequence). The CDR3 is made up of 17 amino acids. The CDR3 reads CASTPGGGPLTGNEQFF. The CDR3 coding sequence is TGCGCCAGCACTCCCGGGGGGGGGCCCCTTACGGGCAATGAGCAGTTCTTC.

The V gene is TRBV11-3, the J gene TRBJ2-2; no clear D gene. The germline V gene encodes CDR1 SGHNT and CDR2 YENEEA. The length of the CDR3 is 13 residues. The V and J ends lost 1 base and 7 bases respectively, with 7 bases between them. CDR3 protein: CASSLVTGGELFF. CDR3 nucleotide sequence: TGTGCCAGCAGCTTAGTGACGGGCGGGGAGCTGTTTTTT.

This clone was picked up one time. CDR3 sequence reads: CASSPRRGYEQYF. CDR3 nucleotide sequence: TGTGCCAGCAGCCCCCGAAGGGGTTACGAGCAGTACTTC. The chain uses TRBV11-1 and TRBJ2-7, with a possible D match to TRBD1 (5 bases). The V and J ends lost 5 bases and 4 bases respectively, with 12 bases between them. The germline V gene has CDR1 SGHAT and CDR2 FQDESV (reference sequence). The CDR3 extends over 13 amino acids.

The gene calls are TRBV7-3 and TRBJ2-7; possibly TRBD1 for D (5 bases). Looked up from germline, CDR1 is SGHTA and CDR2 is FQGTGA. Trimming removed 0 bases at V and 3 bases at J, with 15 bases between. The CDR3 is 16 residues long. For the CDR3, the DNA is TGTGCCAGCAGCTTAACAGGGGCAGGGAACAACTACGAGCAGTACTTC. Its translation is CASSLTGAGNNYEQYF.